Below are 17 T cell receptor beta chains sequenced from a single sample in a study of blood T cell repertoires in COVID-19. Assay: immunoSEQ multiplex PCR; the TCRdb copy retains only in-frame clones and omits some. This sample has roughly 250,000 clones, with about 83% found just once. Sequenced: peripheral blood. All receptors come from a human donor in a cohort sampled during active COVID-19.

V usage is TRBV5-4 and J usage is TRBJ1-2; 8 bases are a match to TRBD1. The CDR3 spans 13 residues. J was trimmed by 2 bases and V by 4 bases; bases with no gene match: 1. Germline assignment: CDR1 SGHNT and CDR2 YYREEE (reference sequence). The CDR3 DNA reads as TGTGCCAGCAGCCCAGGGGGCAACTATGGCTACACCTTC. Protein product: CASSPGGNYGYTF. Full variable domain (missing parts from reference TRBV5-4 and TRBJ1-2): ETGVTQSPTHLIKTRGQQVTLRCSSQSGHNTVSWYQQALGQGPQFIFQYYREEENGRGNFPPRFSGLQFPNYSSELNVNALELDDSALYLCASSPGGNYGYTFGSGTRLTVV.

By its share, this clone is medium-sized. The V gene is TRBV28, the J gene TRBJ2-7, with D possibly being TRBD1 (5 bases). CDR3 length: 17 residues. CDR1 is MDHEN, CDR2 SYDVKM, per germline. Between the trimmed V and J ends, which lost 3 bases and 2 bases, there was a span of 20 bases. CDR3 nucleotides: TGTGCCAGCAGTTTCGCCAGGGTAGGGTGGCCAACCTACGAGCAGTACTTC. This sequence encodes CASSFARVGWPTYEQYF.

V is TRBV10-2 and J is TRBJ2-4, with 12 bases fitting TRBD1. Losses at the gene ends were 3 bases for V and 8 bases for J; bases not matched to a gene: 8. Germline CDR1 is WSHSY and CDR2 is SAAADI. This CDR3 has 16 amino acids. In nucleotides, the CDR3 is TGCGCCAGCAGTGAAAGTGGGGGACAGGGGGCGGACATTCAGTACTTC. It yields the protein CASSESGGQGADIQYF.

V usage is TRBV7-9 and J usage is TRBJ1-6, with 7 positions matching TRBD1. The ends lost 4 bases at V and 5 bases at J; junction bases unmatched: 11. The CDR3 is made up of 17 amino acids. CDR1 is SEHNR and CDR2 is FQNEAQ in the germline V gene (reference sequence). The DNA of the CDR3 is TGTGCCAGCAGCTCGGCCGGCGGCCAGGGGGATAATTCACCCCTCCACTTT. It translates to CASSSAGGQGDNSPLHF.

V and J are TRBV5-1 and TRBJ2-2; 9 bases agree with TRBD1. With V trimmed by 6 bases and J by 7 bases, 10 bases remained unmatched. Germline lookup yields CDR1 SGHRS and CDR2 YFSETQ. There are 15 residues in the CDR3. The CDR3 DNA reads TGCGCCAGCAATCAAGGACAGGGGTCTGGCGGGGAGCTGTTTTTT. Residues: CASNQGQGSGGELFF.

The chain recombines TRBV5-4 with TRBJ2-1; 7 bases fit TRBD2. Trimming at V came to 4 bases and at J to 0 bases, leaving 10 bases not matched to a gene. Germline values: CDR1 SGHNT, CDR2 YYREEE (reference sequence). CDR3 size: 17 residues. The CDR3 region is CASSPDIAGHSYNEQFF. Here the CDR3 DNA reads TGTGCCAGCAGCCCAGATATAGCGGGTCACTCCTACAATGAGCAGTTCTTC.

The rearrangement uses TRBV5-4 and TRBJ2-2, with 9 nucleotides matching TRBD2. The junction had 2 bases not matched to a gene; V was cut back by 4 bases and J by 1 base. Germline V gene lookup returns CDR1 SGHNT and CDR2 YYREEE (reference sequence). This CDR3 has 15 residues. The CDR3 is CASSRTSENTGELFF. DNA of the CDR3: TGTGCCAGCAGCCGGACTAGCGAGAACACCGGGGAGCTGTTTTTT.

This CDR3 reads CASSLMGGQETQYF. The CDR3 DNA is TGTGCCAGCAGCTTGATGGGAGGACAAGAGACCCAGTACTTC. The genes are TRBV5-4 and TRBJ2-5, with D possibly TRBD2 on 6 matching bases. The ends were cut back, 1 base at V and 2 bases at J, with 9 bases in the middle. Per the germline V gene, CDR1 is SGHNT and CDR2 is YYREEE (reference sequence). The CDR3 contains 14 residues. The entire variable domain, with the rest obtained from reference TRBV5-4 and TRBJ2-5, is as follows: ETGVTQSPTHLIKTRGQQVTLRCSSQSGHNTVSWYQQALGQGPQFIFQYYREEENGRGNFPPRFSGLQFPNYSSELNVNALELDDSALYLCASSLMGGQETQYFGPGTRLLVL.

This clone was seen only a few times. The chain uses TRBV2 and TRBJ2-7, with a possible D match to TRBD1 (5 bases). Germline CDR1 is SNHLY and CDR2 is FYNNEI. V lost 11 bases and J 7 bases, leaving 15 bases between the germline ends. The CDR3 totals 11 residues. The DNA for the CDR3 is TGTGCCTCGGACAATTCGGGTGAGCAGTACTTC. It translates to CASDNSGEQYF.

The chain employs TRBV5-1 and TRBJ2-2, with D possibly being TRBD1 (6 bases). V lost 4 bases to trimming and J lost 1 base, with 14 bases between them. Germline V gene sequence: CDR1 SGHRS, CDR2 YFSETQ. This CDR3 region has 16 residues. The CDR3 reads CASSPEDRVNTGELFF. The CDR3 region has the DNA TGCGCCAGCAGCCCGGAGGACAGAGTGAACACCGGGGAGCTGTTTTTT.

The gene calls are TRBV30 and TRBJ1-1; perhaps TRBD1 as D (5 bases). The CDR3 extends over 14 amino acids. The germline V gene has CDR1 GTSNPN and CDR2 SVGIG (reference sequence). The ends were cut back, 1 base at V and 4 bases at J, with 13 bases in the middle. CDR3 DNA: TGTGCCTGGAGTGCTCAGGGAAGAAGCACTGAAGCTTTCTTT. It yields the protein CAWSAQGRSTEAFF.

The chain has TRBV5-1 and TRBJ2-1; maybe TRBD2 (5 bases). V gave up 3 bases and J gave up 6 bases, with 16 bases separating them. The germline gives CDR1 SGHRS, CDR2 YFSETQ. This CDR3 has 15 amino acids. The CDR3 sequence: CASSSRVGSGNEQFF. The CDR3 DNA reads TGCGCCAGCAGCTCGAGGGTGGGATCGGGCAATGAGCAGTTCTTC.

The V and J genes are TRBV5-1 and TRBJ2-3; the D gene is possibly TRBD2 (6 bases). The CDR3 runs 14 residues. V was trimmed by 4 bases and J by 0 bases, leaving 9 bases between them. The V gene's germline CDR1 is SGHRS and CDR2 YFSETQ. The DNA of the CDR3 is TGCGCCAGCAGCCGGGGACTTAGCACAGATACGCAGTATTTT. Its translation: CASSRGLSTDTQYF.

V is TRBV9 and J is TRBJ1-5; 10 bases agree with TRBD1. Germline CDR1 SGDLS, CDR2 YYNGEE. CDR3 length: 15 residues. V was pared by 0 bases and J by 3 bases, with 0 bases of the junction left unmatched. This CDR3 is CASSVGQGANQPQHF. In DNA, the CDR3 is TGTGCCAGCAGCGTAGGACAGGGGGCCAATCAGCCCCAGCATTTT.

This chain uses TRBV4-1 with TRBJ1-1; D is possibly TRBD1 (6 bases). The CDR3 is 14 amino acids. Trimming cost V 1 base and J 6 bases, with 12 bases left between them. CDR1 is MGHRA, CDR2 YSYEKL, per germline. Written as DNA, the CDR3 is TGCGCCAGCAGCCAAGCTCCAGGGGTGCCTGAAGCTTTCTTT. Protein sequence: CASSQAPGVPEAFF.

The chain joins TRBV19 to TRBJ1-1; 7 bases line up with TRBD1. V was clipped by 9 bases and J by 10 bases; unmatched bases: 8. Per germline, CDR1 LNHDA and CDR2 SQIVND (reference sequence). The CDR3 runs to 11 residues. The CDR3 reads CARRGTVGAFF. DNA for the CDR3: TGTGCCAGAAGGGGGACAGTGGGAGCTTTCTTT.

V usage is TRBV7-2 and J usage is TRBJ2-1; 7 bases agree with TRBD2. Germline CDR1 and CDR2: SGHTA and FQGNSA. V trimming: 5 bases; J trimming: 7 bases; junction bases outside the gene matches: 5. The CDR3 contains 13 residues. CDR3 sequence reads: CASSQAGSNEQFF. In DNA, the CDR3 is TGTGCCAGCAGCCAAGCGGGGAGTAATGAGCAGTTCTTC.